Sequencing of this TCR beta chain was carried out in a study of blood T cell repertoires in COVID-19. Germline trimming cut 2 bases from V and 6 bases from J; bases unmatched to any gene: 16. Germline lookup yields CDR1 MRHNA and CDR2 SNTAGT. The CDR3 length is 18 residues. Either two negative PCRs, clearance, or symptom resolution qualified Cohort 3 donors as recovered. The method was immunoSEQ multiplex PCR; TCRdb's version includes in-frame clones alone and lacks a portion of them. The sample has hundreds of thousands of clones; approximately 86% are singletons. The clonotype comes from a woman aged 45 to 65 who had recovered from COVID-19. The sequencing sample was made of PBMCs or T cells enriched from blood (not recorded which). The chain links TRBV6-4 to TRBJ1-5; TRBD1 aligns across 7 bases. The CDR3 sequence: CASSDVTRTGVWCQPQHF. CDR3 sequence (DNA): TGTGCCAGCAGTGACGTCACAAGAACAGGGGTTTGGTGTCAGCCCCAGCATTTT.